One sample yielded the 28 T cell receptor beta chains listed below, sequenced in a study of blood T cell repertoires in COVID-19 (dated by TCRdb to the early 2020s). Library preparation was by the immunoSEQ multiplex PCR assay. TCRdb holds this immuneACCESS table with in-frame rearrangements only. Some clones are missing; in checked studies, unresolved V genes explain under half, and the rest has no known cause. The sample has 100,000 to 150,000 clones on record, roughly four fifths of them singletons. Approximately 18% of the sample is held by the ten biggest clonotypes. Sequencing was carried out using peripheral blood. These receptors were obtained from a man younger than 40 with COVID-19, enrolled during active disease.

The chain employs TRBV28 and TRBJ1-1; maybe TRBD1 (5 bases). V was trimmed by 5 bases and J by 0 bases, leaving 10 bases between them. Germline CDR1 is MDHEN and CDR2 is SYDVKM. CDR3 size: 14 residues. The CDR3 nucleotides are TGTGCCAGCAGTCCGACAGTGCTGAACACTGAAGCTTTCTTT. Its translation: CASSPTVLNTEAFF.

Only one count was recorded for this clone. The chain has TRBV24-1 and TRBJ1-3, with 7 bases matching TRBD1. The CDR3 sequence is 16 residues long. Germline V CDR1 and CDR2: KGHDR, SFDVKD. With V trimmed by 3 bases and J by 4 bases, 8 bases remained unmatched. The CDR3 protein is CATSDPRQGSGNTIYF. In DNA form, the CDR3 reads TGTGCCACCAGTGATCCCCGACAGGGCAGCGGAAACACCATATATTTT.

The rearrangement links TRBV9 to TRBJ2-5; possible D gene TRBD1, 5 bases. V was clipped by 0 bases and J by 5 bases, with 14 bases between them. The CDR3 loop spans 15 amino acids. Germline V gene lookup returns CDR1 SGDLS and CDR2 YYNGEE. For the CDR3, the DNA is TGTGCCAGCAGCGTAGACGGCACGCCAGGGGAGACCCAGTACTTC. Its translation is CASSVDGTPGETQYF.

The chain links TRBV14 to TRBJ2-7; 8 positions match TRBD1. Germline CDR1 and CDR2: SGHDN and FVKESK. J lost 6 bases, V lost 4 bases, and 5 bases had no gene match. The CDR3 totals 13 residues. The CDR3 protein is CASSLQGQGEQYF. CDR3 nucleotide sequence: TGTGCCAGCAGCCTCCAAGGACAGGGCGAGCAGTACTTC.

The rearrangement links TRBV7-9 to TRBJ1-6; 9 bases align to TRBD1. There are 14 residues in the CDR3. Trimming removed 1 base from V and 10 bases from J; junction bases left unmatched: 2. Germline CDR1 SEHNR, CDR2 FQNEAQ (reference sequence). As DNA, the CDR3 is TGTGCCAGCAGCTTAGGGGACAGGGTATCACCCCTCCACTTT. Its protein is CASSLGDRVSPLHF.

The genes are TRBV7-8 and TRBJ1-1; D remains unclear. Germline assignment: CDR1 SGHVS and CDR2 FQNEAQ. Trimming removed 5 bases from V and 10 bases from J, with 5 bases in between. This CDR3 contains 9 residues. CDR3 amino acids: CASSPSAFF. In nucleotides, the CDR3 is TGTGCCAGCAGCCCTTCAGCTTTCTTT.

This clone appeared once. The gene calls are TRBV7-9 and TRBJ2-4, with TRBD1 matching 10 bases. After removal of 6 bases from V and 8 bases from J, the junction contained 7 bases not matched to a gene. CDR1 SEHNR and CDR2 FQNEAQ come from the germline V gene (reference sequence). This CDR3 spans 14 amino acids. Written as DNA, the CDR3 is TGTGCCAGCAGACCGACAGGGGGCGCGGACATTCAGTACTTC. Its translation: CASRPTGGADIQYF.

The chain recombines TRBV25-1 with TRBJ2-2; D is ambiguous. The germline gives CDR1 MGHDK, CDR2 SYGVNS. Trimming pared 3 bases from V and 12 bases from J, leaving 8 bases between. The CDR3 consists of 11 residues. CDR3 in amino acids: CASSEAVQLFF. The DNA of the CDR3 is TGTGCCAGCAGTGAGGCGGTGCAGCTGTTTTTT.

The V gene is TRBV7-9, the J gene TRBJ1-5; maybe TRBD1 (6 bases). CDR1 is SEHNR, CDR2 FQNEAQ, per germline (reference sequence). The CDR3 totals 13 residues. V was clipped by 3 bases and J by 5 bases, with 8 bases between them. The CDR3 DNA follows: TGTGCCAGCAGCTTGGACAGTTATCAGCCCCAGCATTTT. Translating gives CASSLDSYQPQHF.

A few counts support this clone. V is TRBV2 and J is TRBJ1-3; no reliable D call. This CDR3 has 14 amino acids. The ends were cut back, 1 base at V and 3 bases at J, with 7 bases in the middle. From germline, CDR1 is SNHLY and CDR2 FYNNEI. The CDR3 reads CASSEVSVGNTIYF. The DNA for the CDR3 is TGTGCCAGCAGTGAAGTCAGTGTTGGAAACACCATATATTTT.

V and J are TRBV19 and TRBJ2-7, with 8 bases matching TRBD2. After removal of 1 base from V and 4 bases from J, the junction contained 0 bases not matched to a gene. In germline, CDR1 is LNHDA, CDR2 SQIVND (reference sequence). The CDR3 covers 13 residues. CDR3 nucleotides: TGTGCCAGTAGTATAGCGGGAGGGTACGAGCAGTACTTC. This translates into CASSIAGGYEQYF. The full variable domain, with the rest looked up from reference TRBV19 and TRBJ2-7, is DGGITQSPKYLFRKEGQNVTLSCEQNLNHDAMYWYRQDPGQGLRLIYYSQIVNDFQKGDIAEGYSVSREKKESFPLTVTSAQKNPTAFYLCASSIAGGYEQYFGPGTRLTVT.

This chain joins TRBV9 and TRBJ2-7; tentative D call: TRBD1 (6 bases). Per the germline V gene, CDR1 is SGDLS and CDR2 is YYNGEE. V lost 2 bases and J 4 bases, leaving 10 bases between the germline ends. CDR3 length: 13 residues. CDR3 coding DNA: TGTGCCAGCAGCGTTACAGGGATGTACGAGCAGTACTTC. Translated, it gives CASSVTGMYEQYF.

This clone appeared a single time. The V and J genes are TRBV19 and TRBJ1-2; weak D call: TRBD1 (5 bases). CDR3 size: 13 residues. Trimming stripped 7 bases from V and 6 bases from J, with 15 bases between. Germline V CDR1 and CDR2: LNHDA, SQIVND (reference sequence). CDR3 DNA sequence: TGTGCCAGTAATACGCGGCAGGGCGATGGCTACACCTTC. It codes for CASNTRQGDGYTF.

This chain links TRBV5-6 with TRBJ2-3; a weak D match, TRBD2 (6 bases). V was cut by 4 bases and J by 2 bases, with 17 bases left in between. The germline gives CDR1 SGHDT, CDR2 YYEEEE. This CDR3 has 16 amino acids. The CDR3 coding sequence is TGTGCCAGCAGCACCGTGGCGGGGATCGCCACAGATACGCAGTATTTT. Amino acid sequence: CASSTVAGIATDTQYF.

CDR3 DNA: TGCGCCAGCAGCTTGGGCGGGGGGACCCCACAGAGTACGCAGTATTTT. Translation: CASSLGGGTPQSTQYF. The chain couples TRBV5-1 to TRBJ2-3; the match to TRBD2 covers 8 bases. Germline trimming cut 0 bases from V and 8 bases from J; bases unmatched to any gene: 11. From germline, CDR1 is SGHRS and CDR2 YFSETQ. The CDR3 consists of 16 residues. The variable domain in full, with the rest retrieved from reference TRBV5-1 and TRBJ2-3, is KAGVTQTPRYLIKTRGQQVTLSCSPISGHRSVSWYQQTPGQGLQFLFEYFSETQRNKGNFPGRFSGRQFSNSRSEMNVSTLELGDSALYLCASSLGGGTPQSTQYFGPGTRLTVL.

This chain joins TRBV7-2 and TRBJ2-1, with a weak D call TRBD2 (7 bases). CDR3 length: 15 amino acids. Germline assignment: CDR1 SGHTA and CDR2 FQGNSA. V was cut by 1 base and J by 9 bases, with 16 bases left in between. The CDR3 protein is CASSLVWGGAFEQFF. CDR3 nucleotide sequence: TGTGCCAGCAGCTTAGTATGGGGGGGGGCCTTTGAGCAGTTCTTC.

This clone was counted only a few times. The chain links TRBV12-5 to TRBJ1-2; 11 bases map to TRBD1. The CDR3 runs 14 residues. In germline, CDR1 is LGHNT, CDR2 FRNRAP. The ends lost 10 bases at V and 7 bases at J; junction bases unmatched: 11. The CDR3 protein is CATLLRDRGSGYTF. The CDR3, as DNA: TGTGCTACCCTCCTCCGGGACAGGGGGTCTGGCTACACCTTC.

This chain uses TRBV7-9 with TRBJ1-2; 11 bases match TRBD1. This CDR3 region has 15 residues. V was pared by 5 bases and J by 7 bases, with 9 bases of the junction left unmatched. Germline V gene lookup returns CDR1 SEHNR and CDR2 FQNEAQ (reference sequence). In DNA form, the CDR3 reads TGTGCCAGCAGCGCCCGGGACAGGGGGATAGTTGGCTACACCTTC. Translating it yields CASSARDRGIVGYTF. The variable domain in full, completed from reference TRBV7-9 and TRBJ1-2, reads DTGVSQNPRHKITKRGQNVTFRCDPISEHNRLYWYRQTLGQGPEFLTYFQNEAQLEKSRLLSDRFSAERPKGSFSTLEIQRTEQGDSAMYLCASSARDRGIVGYTFGSGTRLTVV.

The rearrangement joins TRBV15 to TRBJ2-7; a weak D match, TRBD1 (6 bases). This CDR3 contains 14 residues. The V end was cut by 5 bases, the J end by 1 base, with 12 bases between. CDR1 is LNHNV and CDR2 is YYDKDF in the germline V gene (reference sequence). CDR3 protein: CATSPRTASYEQYF. The DNA for the CDR3 is TGTGCCACCAGCCCCCGGACAGCATCCTACGAGCAGTACTTC.

This chain joins TRBV28 and TRBJ2-7; 9 bases agree with TRBD1. J lost 4 bases, V lost 6 bases, and 10 bases had no gene match. CDR3 length equals 15 residues. Germline V gene lookup returns CDR1 MDHEN and CDR2 SYDVKM. CDR3: CASRGGTGHGYEQYF. The CDR3 DNA reads TGTGCCAGCAGGGGGGGGACAGGGCATGGGTACGAGCAGTACTTC.

The gene calls are TRBV6-2 or TRBV6-3 and TRBJ2-7, with D perhaps TRBD1 (6 bases). Germline CDR1 is MNHEY and CDR2 is SVGEGT. CDR3 length: 12 amino acids. V was trimmed by 6 bases and J by 6 bases, leaving 12 bases between them. DNA for the CDR3: TGTGCCAGCAGCCAGGGGAAGCCCGAGCAGTACTTC. This translates into CASSQGKPEQYF.

The chain employs TRBV29-1 and TRBJ2-7, with D maybe TRBD1 (7 bases). V was cut by 7 bases and J by 0 bases, with 13 bases left in between. The CDR3 covers 13 residues. CDR1 is SQVTM and CDR2 is ANQGSEA in the germline V gene. In DNA form, the CDR3 reads TGCAGCGCCGCGGGACAGAGCTCCTACGAGCAGTACTTC. It is translated as CSAAGQSSYEQYF.

This rearrangement joins TRBV5-1 to TRBJ2-7; 12 bases are a match to TRBD1. The CDR3 runs to 15 residues. The ends lost 3 bases at V and 7 bases at J; junction bases unmatched: 8. Germline CDR1 is SGHRS and CDR2 is YFSETQ. CDR3 loop: CASSSGTGGYIEQYF. The CDR3 nucleotides read TGCGCCAGCAGCTCGGGGACAGGGGGCTACATTGAGCAGTACTTC. The whole variable domain, filled in from reference TRBV5-1 and TRBJ2-7, reads KAGVTQTPRYLIKTRGQQVTLSCSPISGHRSVSWYQQTPGQGLQFLFEYFSETQRNKGNFPGRFSGRQFSNSRSEMNVSTLELGDSALYLCASSSGTGGYIEQYFGPGTRLTVT.

This clone appeared a few times. Other DNA sequences of this sample code for an identical CDR3. V usage is TRBV4-3 and J usage is TRBJ2-3, with 8 bases identical to TRBD1. V gave up 0 bases and J gave up 3 bases; unmatched junction bases: 5. Germline lookup yields CDR1 LGHNA and CDR2 YSLEER. The length of the CDR3 is 16 residues. The CDR3 nucleotides read TGCGCCAGCAGCCAAGAAGGGACAGGCGGAACAGATACGCAGTATTTT. Amino acids: CASSQEGTGGTDTQYF.

This sequence joins TRBV5-1 and TRBJ2-3, with 8 bases lining up with TRBD2. Trimming removed 2 bases from V and 4 bases from J; junction bases left unmatched: 9. The CDR3 contains 16 residues. Germline CDR1 and CDR2: SGHRS and YFSETQ. CDR3 residues: CASSFLGLVTSDTQYF. The CDR3, as DNA: TGCGCCAGCAGCTTTCTGGGACTAGTGACGTCAGATACGCAGTATTTT.

This clone was picked up a small number of times. Other DNA sequences in this specimen translate into the identical CDR3. The chain employs TRBV27 and TRBJ2-1; 10 bases agree with TRBD2. This CDR3 has 15 residues. The junction had 1 base not matched to a gene; V was cut back by 2 bases and J by 3 bases. Per germline, CDR1 MNHEY and CDR2 SMNVEV (reference sequence). The CDR3 reads CASSLGLADYNEQFF. The CDR3 coding sequence is TGTGCCAGCAGTTTAGGACTAGCGGACTACAATGAGCAGTTCTTC.

The CDR3 region has the DNA TGTGCCAGCAGCTCGGCACAGGGTTACGAGCAGTACTTC. It specifies CASSSAQGYEQYF. The J gene is TRBJ2-7, the V gene TRBV7-3; maybe TRBD1 (6 bases). V was pared by 4 bases and J by 4 bases, with 11 bases between. CDR1 and CDR2 from the germline V gene are SGHTA and FQGTGA. The CDR3 is made up of 13 amino acids.

The gene calls are TRBV30 and TRBJ2-3, with TRBD2 matching over 11 bases. J was trimmed by 3 bases and V by 3 bases; bases with no gene match: 2. Germline values: CDR1 GTSNPN, CDR2 SVGIG (reference sequence). This CDR3 contains 14 residues. CDR3 nucleotide sequence: TGTGCCTGGAGCGGGACTAGCGGTACAGATACGCAGTATTTT. It yields the protein CAWSGTSGTDTQYF.